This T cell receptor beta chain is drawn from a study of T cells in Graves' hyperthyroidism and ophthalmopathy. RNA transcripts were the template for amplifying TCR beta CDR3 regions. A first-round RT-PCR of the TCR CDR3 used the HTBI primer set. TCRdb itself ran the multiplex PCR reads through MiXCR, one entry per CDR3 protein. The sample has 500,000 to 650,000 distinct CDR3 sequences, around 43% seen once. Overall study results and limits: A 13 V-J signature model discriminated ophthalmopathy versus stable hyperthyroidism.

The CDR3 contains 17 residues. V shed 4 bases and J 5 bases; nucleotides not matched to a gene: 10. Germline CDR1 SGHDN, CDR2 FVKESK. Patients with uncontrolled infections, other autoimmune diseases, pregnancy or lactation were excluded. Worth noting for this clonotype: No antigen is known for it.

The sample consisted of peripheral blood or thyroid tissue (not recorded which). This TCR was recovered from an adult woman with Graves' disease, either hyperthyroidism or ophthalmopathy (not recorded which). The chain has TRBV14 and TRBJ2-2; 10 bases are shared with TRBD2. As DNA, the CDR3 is TGTGCCAGCAGCCTACTTCCAGCGGGAGGGCCGACCGGGGAGCTGTTTTTT. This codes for CASSLLPAGGPTGELFF.